The 12 T cell receptor beta chains below all came from one sample that was sequenced in a study of cytomegalovirus exposure and HLA in healthy donors. PCR primers comprised 60 Vbeta and 13 Jbeta primers. TCRdb keeps only in-frame clones here, not all; method: immunoSEQ multiplex PCR. Of 150,000 to 180,000 clones listed, 70% to 90% are singletons. Sequenced sample: PBMCs. The origin of the receptors is a woman in her thirties or forties in good health and CMV-seropositive.

The chain combines TRBV18 with TRBJ2-4; D remains ambiguous. V was cut by 0 bases and J by 9 bases, with 12 bases left in between. From germline, CDR1 is KGHSH and CDR2 LQKENI. The CDR3 runs 14 residues. In DNA form, the CDR3 reads TGTGCCAGCTCACCACCCATCACAGAGACCATTCAGTACTTC. Translation: CASSPPITETIQYF.

The CDR3 DNA reads as TGTGCCAGCAGTTTAATGAGCGGGCGAGCAGAGACCCAGTACTTC. Translating it yields CASSLMSGRAETQYF. J is TRBJ2-5 and V is TRBV28, with D perhaps TRBD2 (6 bases). V lost 2 bases, J lost 4 bases, and 14 bases lay in between. CDR1 is MDHEN and CDR2 is SYDVKM in the germline V gene. The CDR3 spans 15 residues.

The chain joins TRBV19 to TRBJ1-5; 8 nucleotides agree with TRBD1. The V segment lost 7 bases and the J segment 3 bases; nucleotides outside the gene matches: 8. CDR3 size: 15 residues. Germline values: CDR1 LNHDA, CDR2 SQIVND (reference sequence). The CDR3 DNA is TGTGCCAGTATTGGGGCAGGGGGCCACAATCAGCCCCAGCATTTT. As protein: CASIGAGGHNQPQHF.

The CDR3 sequence: CASSEAPGGKNEQYF. The CDR3 DNA reads as TGTGCCAGCAGTGAAGCGCCCGGGGGAAAGAACGAGCAGTACTTC. The chain combines TRBV2 with TRBJ2-7, with a weak D call TRBD2 (6 bases). The V gene lost 0 bases and the J gene lost 5 bases, with 14 bases spanning the gap. Germline CDR1 reads SNHLY; CDR2 reads FYNNEI. CDR3 size: 15 residues.

V gene TRBV19 combines with J gene TRBJ2-1; 12 nucleotides align to TRBD2. Germline CDR1 and CDR2: LNHDA and SQIVND (reference sequence). The trim removed 5 bases at V and 6 bases at J, leaving 8 bases unmatched. The CDR3 contains 16 residues. CDR3 protein: CASSLRLAGGPNEQFF. CDR3 bases: TGTGCCAGTAGTCTACGGCTAGCGGGAGGGCCCAATGAGCAGTTCTTC. Using reference TRBV19 and TRBJ2-1 for the parts outside the CDR3, the full variable domain is DGGITQSPKYLFRKEGQNVTLSCEQNLNHDAMYWYRQDPGQGLRLIYYSQIVNDFQKGDIAEGYSVSREKKESFPLTVTSAQKNPTAFYLCASSLRLAGGPNEQFFGPGTRLTVL.

The chain carries TRBV6-6 and TRBJ1-5; perhaps TRBD1 as D (5 bases). This CDR3 spans 13 amino acids. Trimming removed 2 bases from V and 6 bases from J, with 8 bases in between. Germline V CDR1 and CDR2: MNHNY, SVGAGI (reference sequence). CDR3 nucleotide sequence: TGTGCCAGCAGTTACCCAGGGCTTCAGCCCCAGCATTTT. Residues: CASSYPGLQPQHF.

The gene calls are TRBV19 and TRBJ2-1; TRBD2 matches 7 bases. Germline-derived CDR1 and CDR2 are LNHDA and SQIVND (reference sequence). Trimming cost V 10 bases and J 0 bases; bases outside gene matches: 24. CDR3 length: 20 amino acids. CDR3: CATTTFLPISSGPSYNEQFF. The DNA for the CDR3 is TGTGCCACCACAACCTTCCTCCCAATATCTAGCGGCCCCTCCTACAATGAGCAGTTCTTC.

The chain joins TRBV29-1 to TRBJ1-5; TRBD1 might be the D (6 bases). The length of the CDR3 is 15 residues. CDR1 SQVTM and CDR2 ANQGSEA come from the germline V gene. The V end was cut by 7 bases, the J end by 4 bases, with 20 bases between. The CDR3 DNA reads as TGCAGCGCCGTTGGGGGGGCAGGGGAGAATCAGCCCCAGCATTTT. Its translation: CSAVGGAGENQPQHF.

The V and J genes are TRBV19 and TRBJ1-5; D perhaps matches TRBD1 (5 bases). Germline CDR1 is LNHDA and CDR2 is SQIVND (reference sequence). V was clipped by 7 bases and J by 2 bases, with 9 bases between them. This CDR3 has 13 amino acids. In DNA, the CDR3 is TGTGCCAGTACCACGACAGGCAATCAGCCCCAGCATTTT. Protein: CASTTTGNQPQHF.

The chain uses TRBV6-5 and TRBJ2-2; D is uncertain. Germline V gene lookup returns CDR1 MNHEY and CDR2 SVGAGI. This CDR3 has 14 amino acids. The V end was cut by 8 bases, the J end by 0 bases, with 10 bases between. The CDR3 loop is CASRRGTNTGELFF. The CDR3 DNA reads TGTGCCAGCCGTCGCGGAACGAACACCGGGGAGCTGTTTTTT.

The gene calls are TRBV5-1 and TRBJ2-3; 13 nucleotides line up with TRBD2. CDR1 is SGHRS, CDR2 YFSETQ, per germline. The V gene end was trimmed by 4 bases and the J gene end by 8 bases; junction bases not matched to a gene: 10. The CDR3 consists of 16 residues. As DNA, the CDR3 is TGCGCCAGCAGCGCTGGACTAGCGGGAGTGTCTGCTACGCAGTATTTT. This translates into CASSAGLAGVSATQYF.

This chain connects TRBV6-5 to TRBJ2-5, with no clear D. The DNA end lines up better with TRBJ2-7; the J call may be wrong. The CDR3 sequence is 15 residues long. Germline V gene sequence: CDR1 MNHEY, CDR2 SVGAGI. This CDR3 is CASSYLRASPNEQYF. CDR3 nucleotide sequence: TGTGCCAGCAGTTACTTGAGAGCCTCACCGAACGAGCAGTACTTC.